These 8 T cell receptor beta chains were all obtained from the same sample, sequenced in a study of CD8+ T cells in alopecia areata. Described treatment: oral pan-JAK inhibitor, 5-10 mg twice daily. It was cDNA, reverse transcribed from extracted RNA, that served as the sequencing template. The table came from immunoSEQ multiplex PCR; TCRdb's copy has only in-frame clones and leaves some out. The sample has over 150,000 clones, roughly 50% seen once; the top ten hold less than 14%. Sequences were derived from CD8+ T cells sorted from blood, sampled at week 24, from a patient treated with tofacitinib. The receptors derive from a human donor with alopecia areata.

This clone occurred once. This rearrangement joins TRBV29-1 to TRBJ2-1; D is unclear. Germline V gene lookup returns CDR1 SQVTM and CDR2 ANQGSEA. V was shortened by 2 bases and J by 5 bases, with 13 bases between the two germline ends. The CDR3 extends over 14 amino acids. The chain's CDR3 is CSVESRQADNEQFF. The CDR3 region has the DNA TGCAGCGTTGAAAGTAGACAAGCAGACAATGAGCAGTTCTTC.

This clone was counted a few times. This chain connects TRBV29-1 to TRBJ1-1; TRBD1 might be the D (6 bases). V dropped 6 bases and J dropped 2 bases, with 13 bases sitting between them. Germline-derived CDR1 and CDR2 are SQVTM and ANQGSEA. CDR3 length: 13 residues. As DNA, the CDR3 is TGCAGCGTGGACCCCGGGGGCAACACTGAAGCTTTCTTT. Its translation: CSVDPGGNTEAFF.

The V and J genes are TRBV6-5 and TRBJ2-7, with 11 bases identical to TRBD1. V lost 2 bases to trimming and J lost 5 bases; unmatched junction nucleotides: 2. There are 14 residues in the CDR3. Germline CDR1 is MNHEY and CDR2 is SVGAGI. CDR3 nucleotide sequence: TGTGCCAGCAGTTACGGACAGGGGGCTGACGAGCAGTACTTC. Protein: CASSYGQGADEQYF.

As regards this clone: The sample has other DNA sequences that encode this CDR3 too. CDR3 coding DNA: TGTGCCAGCAGCCTAGGGAGTACTGAAGCTTTCTTT. Its protein is CASSLGSTEAFF. The rearrangement uses TRBV7-9 and TRBJ1-1; D uncertain. V was trimmed by 5 bases and J by 5 bases, leaving 9 bases between them. This CDR3 is built from 12 residues. Germline CDR1 and CDR2: SEHNR and FQNEAQ (reference sequence). The variable domain in full, completed from reference TRBV7-9 and TRBJ1-1, reads DTGVSQNPRHKITKRGQNVTFRCDPISEHNRLYWYRQTLGQGPEFLTYFQNEAQLEKSRLLSDRFSAERPKGSFSTLEIQRTEQGDSAMYLCASSLGSTEAFFGQGTRLTVV.

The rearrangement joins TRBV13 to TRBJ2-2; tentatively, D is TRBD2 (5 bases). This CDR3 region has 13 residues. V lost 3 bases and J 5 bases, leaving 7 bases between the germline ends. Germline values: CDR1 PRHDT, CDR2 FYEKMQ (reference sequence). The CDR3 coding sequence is TGTGCCAGCAGCTTGGAGGTTACCGGGGAGCTGTTTTTT. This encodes CASSLEVTGELFF.

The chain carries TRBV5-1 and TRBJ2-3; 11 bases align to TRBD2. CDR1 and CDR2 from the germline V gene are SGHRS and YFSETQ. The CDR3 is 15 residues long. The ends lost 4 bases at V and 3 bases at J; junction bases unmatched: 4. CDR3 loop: CASSLRTSGTDTQYF. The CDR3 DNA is TGCGCCAGCAGCCTGAGGACTAGCGGGACAGATACGCAGTATTTT.

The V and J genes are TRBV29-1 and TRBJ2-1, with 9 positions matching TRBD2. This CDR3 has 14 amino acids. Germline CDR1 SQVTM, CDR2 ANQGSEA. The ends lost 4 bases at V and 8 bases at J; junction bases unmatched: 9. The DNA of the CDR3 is TGCAGCGTTGTCGGGCGGGGGGGCCAGGATGAGCAGTTCTTC. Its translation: CSVVGRGGQDEQFF.

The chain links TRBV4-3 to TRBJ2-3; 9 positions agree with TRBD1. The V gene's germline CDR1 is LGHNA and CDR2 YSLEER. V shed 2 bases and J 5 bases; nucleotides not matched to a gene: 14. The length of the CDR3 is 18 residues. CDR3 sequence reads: CASSQSRTGVLRGDTQYF. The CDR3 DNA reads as TGCGCCAGCAGCCAATCCCGGACAGGGGTCCTTCGCGGAGATACGCAGTATTTT.